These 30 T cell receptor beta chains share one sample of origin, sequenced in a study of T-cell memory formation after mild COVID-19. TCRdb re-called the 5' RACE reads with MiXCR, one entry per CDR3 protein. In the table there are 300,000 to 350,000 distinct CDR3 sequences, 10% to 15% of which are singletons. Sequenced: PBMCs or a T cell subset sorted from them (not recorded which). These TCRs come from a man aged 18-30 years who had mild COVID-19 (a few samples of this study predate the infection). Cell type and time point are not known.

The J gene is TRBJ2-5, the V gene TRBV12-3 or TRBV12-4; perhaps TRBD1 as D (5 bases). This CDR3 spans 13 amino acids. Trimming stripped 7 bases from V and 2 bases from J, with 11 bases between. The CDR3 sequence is CASKEQGQETQYF. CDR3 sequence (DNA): TGTGCCAGCAAGGAGCAGGGTCAAGAGACCCAGTACTTC.

The CDR3 spells CASSDGGYNEQFF. CDR3 sequence (DNA): TGTGCCAGCAGCGACGGGGGTTACAATGAGCAGTTCTTC. The chain uses TRBV7-2 and TRBJ2-1; D might be TRBD2 (6 bases). The CDR3 covers 13 residues. CDR1 is SGHTA, CDR2 FQGNSA, per germline. Trimming took off 5 bases at V and 4 bases at J, with 9 bases between the two ends.

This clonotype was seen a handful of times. CDR3: CASSPGPRPDTQYF. CDR3 in DNA: TGTGCCAGCAGCCCGGGACCCCGACCGGATACGCAGTATTTT. The genes are TRBV7-2 and TRBJ2-3; D tentatively reads TRBD1 or TRBD2 (5 bases each). Germline V gives CDR1 SGHTA, CDR2 FQGNSA. The CDR3 is made up of 14 amino acids. The V end was cut by 5 bases, the J end by 6 bases, with 15 bases between.

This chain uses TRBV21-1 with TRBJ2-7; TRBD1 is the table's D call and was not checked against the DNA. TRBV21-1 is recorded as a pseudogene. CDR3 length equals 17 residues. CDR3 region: CASSALRRSGSGYEQYV. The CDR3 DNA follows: TGTGCCAGCAGCGCCCTAAGAAGGTCAGGGTCGGGCTACGAGCAGTACGTC.

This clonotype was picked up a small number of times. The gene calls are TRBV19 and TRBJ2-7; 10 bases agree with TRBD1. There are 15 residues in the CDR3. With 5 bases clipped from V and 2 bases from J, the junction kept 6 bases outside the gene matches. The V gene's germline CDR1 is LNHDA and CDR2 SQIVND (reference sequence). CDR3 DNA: TGTGCCAGTAGTCTCGACAGGGGGCTTCCCTACGAGCAGTACTTC. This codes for CASSLDRGLPYEQYF. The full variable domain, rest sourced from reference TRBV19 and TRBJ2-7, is DGGITQSPKYLFRKEGQNVTLSCEQNLNHDAMYWYRQDPGQGLRLIYYSQIVNDFQKGDIAEGYSVSREKKESFPLTVTSAQKNPTAFYLCASSLDRGLPYEQYFGPGTRLTVT.

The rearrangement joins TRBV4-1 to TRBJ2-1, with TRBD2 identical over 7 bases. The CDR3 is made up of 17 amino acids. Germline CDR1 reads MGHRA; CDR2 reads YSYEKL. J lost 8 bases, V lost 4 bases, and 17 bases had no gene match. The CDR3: CASSPLHLREGSDEQFF. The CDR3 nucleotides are TGCGCCAGCAGCCCCCTCCACCTCAGGGAGGGCTCGGATGAGCAGTTCTTC.

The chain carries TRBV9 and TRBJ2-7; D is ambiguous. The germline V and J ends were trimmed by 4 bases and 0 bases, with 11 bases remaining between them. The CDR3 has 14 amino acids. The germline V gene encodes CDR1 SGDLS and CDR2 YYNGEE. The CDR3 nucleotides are TGTGCCAGCAGCCCCAAACTATTCTCCTACGAGCAGTACTTC. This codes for CASSPKLFSYEQYF.

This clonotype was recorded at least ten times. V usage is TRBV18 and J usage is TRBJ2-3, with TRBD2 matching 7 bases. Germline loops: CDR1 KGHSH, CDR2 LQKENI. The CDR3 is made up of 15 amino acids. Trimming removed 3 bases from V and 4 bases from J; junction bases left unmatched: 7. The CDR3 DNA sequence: TGTGCCAGCTCACCCTTGAGCGGGGTGTCAGATACGCAGTATTTT. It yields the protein CASSPLSGVSDTQYF.

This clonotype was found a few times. In nucleotides, the CDR3 is TGTGCCAGCAGCCCGCCGCCGGGACAGGGGACCGGGGAGCTGTTTTTT. It codes for CASSPPPGQGTGELFF. The chain has TRBV7-2 and TRBJ2-2; 10 nucleotides match TRBD1. The CDR3 runs to 16 residues. The J segment lost 5 bases and the V segment lost 5 bases, leaving 8 bases of the junction unmatched. Looked up from germline, CDR1 is SGHTA and CDR2 is FQGNSA.

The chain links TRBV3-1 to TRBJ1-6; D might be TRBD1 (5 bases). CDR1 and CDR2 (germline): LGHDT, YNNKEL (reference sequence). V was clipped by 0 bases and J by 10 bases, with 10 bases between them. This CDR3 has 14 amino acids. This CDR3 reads CASSQERGSSPLHF. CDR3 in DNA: TGTGCCAGCAGCCAAGAGAGGGGATCCTCACCCCTCCACTTT.

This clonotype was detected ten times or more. The CDR3 coding sequence is TGTGCCAGCAGCTTAGCCAGCGGGTCCTACGAGCAGTACTTC. Its translation: CASSLASGSYEQYF. This chain uses TRBV11-2 with TRBJ2-7; D might be TRBD2 (6 bases). Per the germline V gene, CDR1 is SGHAT and CDR2 is FQNNGV. This CDR3 is 14 amino acids long. Trimming stripped 1 base from V and 1 base from J, with 8 bases between.

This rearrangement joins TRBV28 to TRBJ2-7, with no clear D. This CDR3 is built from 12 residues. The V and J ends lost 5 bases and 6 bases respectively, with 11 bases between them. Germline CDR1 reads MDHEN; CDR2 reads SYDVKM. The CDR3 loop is CASSTSHSEQYV. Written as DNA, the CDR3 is TGTGCCAGCAGTACCTCACACAGCGAGCAGTACGTC.

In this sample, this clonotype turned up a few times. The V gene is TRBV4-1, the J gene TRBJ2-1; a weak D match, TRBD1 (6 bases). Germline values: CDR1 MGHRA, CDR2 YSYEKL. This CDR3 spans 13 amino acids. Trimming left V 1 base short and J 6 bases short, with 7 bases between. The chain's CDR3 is CASSQARGNEQFF. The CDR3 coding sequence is TGCGCCAGCAGCCAAGCCAGGGGCAATGAGCAGTTCTTC.

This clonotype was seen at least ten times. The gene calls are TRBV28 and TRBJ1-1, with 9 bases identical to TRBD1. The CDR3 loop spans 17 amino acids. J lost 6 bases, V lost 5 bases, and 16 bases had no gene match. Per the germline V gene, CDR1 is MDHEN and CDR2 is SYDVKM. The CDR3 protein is CASSPGAGQGKSPEAFF. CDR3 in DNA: TGTGCCAGCAGTCCAGGGGCGGGACAGGGAAAAAGTCCTGAAGCTTTCTTT.

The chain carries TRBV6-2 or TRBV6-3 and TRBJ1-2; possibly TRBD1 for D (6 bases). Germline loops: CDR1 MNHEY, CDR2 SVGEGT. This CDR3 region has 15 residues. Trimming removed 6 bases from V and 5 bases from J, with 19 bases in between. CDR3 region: CASSLLSRGGYGYTF. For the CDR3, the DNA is TGTGCCAGCAGCCTCCTATCCAGGGGTGGATATGGCTACACCTTC.

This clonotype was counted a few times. In DNA, the CDR3 is TGCGCCAGCAGCCCGGTCCCGGGGGCCGAAGAGACCCAGTACTTC. This sequence encodes CASSPVPGAEETQYF. The chain is built from TRBV5-1 and TRBJ2-5, with D perhaps given as TRBD1 or TRBD2 (6 bases each). CDR3 length equals 15 residues. CDR1 and CDR2 from the germline V gene are SGHRS and YFSETQ. Trimming shortened V by 4 bases and J by 3 bases, and 16 bases separated the two germline ends. Together with reference TRBV5-1 and TRBJ2-5, the CDR3 gives the full variable domain: KAGVTQTPRYLIKTRGQQVTLSCSPISGHRSVSWYQQTPGQGLQFLFEYFSETQRNKGNFPGRFSGRQFSNSRSEMNVSTLELGDSALYLCASSPVPGAEETQYFGPGTRLLVL.

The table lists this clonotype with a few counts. The CDR3 sequence is CASSLYGTSGNEQFF. Written as DNA, the CDR3 is TGTGCCAGCAGTTTATACGGGACAAGCGGGAATGAGCAGTTCTTC. The genes are TRBV28 and TRBJ2-1; either TRBD1 or TRBD2 may supply D (6 bases each). There are 15 residues in the CDR3. V was pared by 1 base and J by 7 bases, with 14 bases between. The germline gives CDR1 MDHEN, CDR2 SYDVKM.

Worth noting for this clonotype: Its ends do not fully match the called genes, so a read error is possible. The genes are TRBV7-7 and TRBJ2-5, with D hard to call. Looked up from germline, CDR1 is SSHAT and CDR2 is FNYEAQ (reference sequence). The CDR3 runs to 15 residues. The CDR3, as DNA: TGTGCTAGCAGCTCTTCTACAGCGTACCAAGAGACCCAGTACTTC. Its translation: CASSSSTAYQETQYF.

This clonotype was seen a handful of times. CDR3 protein: CASSRRDGEAFF. The CDR3 region has the DNA TGCGCCAGCAGCCGGCGGGACGGGGAAGCTTTCTTT. J is TRBJ1-1 and V is TRBV4-3; tentative D call: TRBD1 (5 bases). This CDR3 comprises 12 residues. Germline lookup yields CDR1 LGHNA and CDR2 YSLEER. V was shortened by 4 bases and J by 8 bases, with 11 bases between the two germline ends.

Here the CDR3 DNA reads TGCAGCGTTGAATCGGGGGGGCTCACAGATACGCAGTATTTT. It yields the protein CSVESGGLTDTQYF. The rearrangement joins TRBV29-1 to TRBJ2-3; 8 positions agree with TRBD2. Germline V CDR1 and CDR2: SQVTM, ANQGSEA. After removal of 2 bases from V and 2 bases from J, the junction contained 3 bases not matched to a gene. The CDR3 length is 14 residues.

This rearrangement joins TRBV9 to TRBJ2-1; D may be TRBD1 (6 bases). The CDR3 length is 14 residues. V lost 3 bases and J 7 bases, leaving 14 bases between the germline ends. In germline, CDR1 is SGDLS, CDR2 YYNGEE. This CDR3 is CASSEGDWANEQFF. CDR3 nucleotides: TGTGCCAGCAGCGAGGGGGATTGGGCTAATGAGCAGTTCTTC.

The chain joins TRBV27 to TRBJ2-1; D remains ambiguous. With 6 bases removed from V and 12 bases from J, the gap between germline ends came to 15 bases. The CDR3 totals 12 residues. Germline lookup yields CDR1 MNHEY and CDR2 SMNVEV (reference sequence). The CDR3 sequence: CASSLTPKMQFF. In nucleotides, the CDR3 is TGTGCCAGCAGCCTGACTCCAAAGATGCAGTTCTTC.

The CDR3 reads CASSLDLGPTEAFF. CDR3 nucleotides: TGCGCCAGCAGCTTGGATCTGGGGCCCACTGAAGCTTTCTTT. The gene calls are TRBV5-1 and TRBJ1-1; D is possibly TRBD1 (5 bases). The CDR3 runs to 14 residues. The V end lost 0 bases, the J end lost 4 bases, and 10 bases lay between the germline ends. CDR1 and CDR2 (germline): SGHRS, YFSETQ.

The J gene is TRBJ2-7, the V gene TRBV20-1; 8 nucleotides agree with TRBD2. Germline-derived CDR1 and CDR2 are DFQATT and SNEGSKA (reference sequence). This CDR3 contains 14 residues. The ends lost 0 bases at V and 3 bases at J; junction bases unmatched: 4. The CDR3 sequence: CSARDITSGYEQYF. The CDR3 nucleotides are TGCAGTGCTAGAGATATAACTAGCGGCTACGAGCAGTACTTC.

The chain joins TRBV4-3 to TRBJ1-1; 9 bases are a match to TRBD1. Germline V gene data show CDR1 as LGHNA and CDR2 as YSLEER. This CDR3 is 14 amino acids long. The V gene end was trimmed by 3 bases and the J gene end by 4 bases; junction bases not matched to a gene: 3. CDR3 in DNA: TGCGCCAGCAGCCACCAGACAGGGGGCACTGAAGCTTTCTTT. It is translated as CASSHQTGGTEAFF.

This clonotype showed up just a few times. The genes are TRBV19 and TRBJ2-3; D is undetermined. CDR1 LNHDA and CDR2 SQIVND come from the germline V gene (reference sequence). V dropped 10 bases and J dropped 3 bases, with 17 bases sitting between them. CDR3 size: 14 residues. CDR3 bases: TGTGCCACCTCATTAGGTGGTCGAACAGATACGCAGTATTTT. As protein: CATSLGGRTDTQYF.

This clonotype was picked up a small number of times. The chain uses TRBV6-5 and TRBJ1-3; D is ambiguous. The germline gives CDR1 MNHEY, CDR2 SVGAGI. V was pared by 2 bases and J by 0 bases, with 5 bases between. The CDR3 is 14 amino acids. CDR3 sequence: CASSYDHSGNTIYF. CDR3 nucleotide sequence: TGTGCCAGCAGTTACGACCACTCTGGAAACACCATATATTTT.

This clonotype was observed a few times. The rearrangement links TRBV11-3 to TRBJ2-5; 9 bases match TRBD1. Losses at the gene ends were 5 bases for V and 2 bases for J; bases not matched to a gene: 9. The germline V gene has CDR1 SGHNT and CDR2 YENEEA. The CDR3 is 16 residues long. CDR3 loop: CASSRRTGGHQETQYF. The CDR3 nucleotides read TGTGCCAGCAGCCGCCGAACAGGGGGCCATCAAGAGACCCAGTACTTC.

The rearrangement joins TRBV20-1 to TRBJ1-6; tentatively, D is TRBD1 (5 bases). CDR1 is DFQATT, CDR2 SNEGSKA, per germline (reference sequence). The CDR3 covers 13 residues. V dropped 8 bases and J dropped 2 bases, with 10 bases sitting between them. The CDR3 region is CSCGTAYNSPLHF. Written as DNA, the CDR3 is TGCAGTTGCGGGACGGCCTATAATTCACCCCTCCACTTT.

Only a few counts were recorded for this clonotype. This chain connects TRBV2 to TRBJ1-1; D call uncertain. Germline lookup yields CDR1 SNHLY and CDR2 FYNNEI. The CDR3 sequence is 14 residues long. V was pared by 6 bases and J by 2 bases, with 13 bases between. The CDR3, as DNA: TGTGCCAGCAGCGGAAGGACGGCAAACACTGAAGCTTTCTTT. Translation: CASSGRTANTEAFF.